The clone carrying this T cell receptor (beta chain) was counted a few times. Antigen specificity is unknown. The data were taken from a study of T cells after yellow fever vaccination. Whole-study results and caveats: Booster sampling recovered most clones from primary vaccination (96% CD4, 80% to 90% CD8).

V was clipped by 8 bases and J by 3 bases, with 8 bases between them. Per the germline V gene, CDR1 is SGHTA and CDR2 is FQGNSA. This CDR3 is 12 amino acids long. TCRdb passed the 5' RACE reads through MiXCR, listing each CDR3 protein once. Of over 100,000 distinct CDR3 sequences listed, roughly 8.9% are singletons. The genes are TRBV7-2 and TRBJ2-1; tentative D call: TRBD1 (6 bases). The TCR was taken from a man aged 25-45 years who received the YFV17D yellow fever vaccine. The sample in question was CD8+ T cells sorted from PBMCs, obtained 45 days after the yellow fever booster vaccination. CDR3 DNA: TGTGCCAGCCAGGGACACTACAATGAGCAGTTCTTC. The encoded protein is CASQGHYNEQFF.